The 26 T cell receptor beta chains listed next were all sequenced from one sample in a study of regulatory T cells in long-lasting Graves disease. Arm-PCR of CDR3 regions with iRepertoire HTBI primers generated TCR beta libraries. TCRdb redid the calling of the multiplex PCR reads with MiXCR, one entry per CDR3 protein. In the table there are some 600,000 distinct CDR3 sequences, approximately 16% of which are singletons. The time point was: newly diagnosed GD, antithyroid drugs for less than 3 months. Scientists built the TCR library using RNA that was extracted from PBMCs. This sample was also put to use in a study of T cells in Graves' hyperthyroidism and ophthalmopathy.

Sequenced here: peripheral blood mononuclear cells (PBMCs), sampled at new diagnosis, from a patient treated with antithyroid drugs. All receptors come from a man aged 18 to 30 with Graves disease.

The chain has TRBV7-6 and TRBJ1-6; D is possibly TRBD1 (6 bases). V lost 5 bases to trimming and J lost 7 bases, with 21 bases between them. The CDR3 consists of 17 residues. CDR1 and CDR2 from the germline V gene are SGHVS and FNYEAQ. CDR3 region: CASSAFPTGRENSPLHF. The CDR3 coding sequence is TGTGCCAGCAGCGCGTTTCCAACAGGGAGAGAGAATTCACCCCTCCACTTT.

Only a few counts were recorded for this clonotype. This sequence joins TRBV29-1 and TRBJ1-5; tentatively, D is TRBD1 (6 bases). The CDR3 runs to 13 residues. Germline V gene sequence: CDR1 SQVTM, CDR2 ANQGSEA. Trimming shortened V by 5 bases and J by 6 bases, and 14 bases separated the two germline ends. The CDR3 region has the DNA TGCAGCGTTAAACAGGGTTCGGGTCAGCCCCAGCATTTT. It is translated as CSVKQGSGQPQHF.

This clonotype has at least ten counts. This chain uses TRBV20-1 with TRBJ2-7; TRBD2 aligns across 8 bases. V was pared by 4 bases and J by 8 bases, with 10 bases of the junction left unmatched. The CDR3 is 13 amino acids. Per germline, CDR1 DFQATT and CDR2 SNEGSKA (reference sequence). The CDR3 is CSAKTSASPKQYF. CDR3 coding DNA: TGCAGTGCTAAGACTAGCGCTAGCCCCAAGCAGTACTTC.

This clonotype was recorded a few times. This chain joins TRBV20-1 and TRBJ1-5, with 8 bases matching TRBD1. The CDR3 runs 13 residues. CDR1 is DFQATT, CDR2 SNEGSKA, per germline (reference sequence). The CDR3 DNA is TGCAGCGGAGGACAGGGACGTGATCAGCCCCAGCATTTT. Protein product: CSGGQGRDQPQHF.

This chain connects TRBV25-1 to TRBJ2-3; tentative D call: TRBD2 (5 bases). The CDR3 is 17 amino acids. Germline CDR1 MGHDK, CDR2 SYGVNS. V dropped 3 bases and J dropped 1 base, with 17 bases sitting between them. CDR3: CASSDLIEGGGTDTQYF. CDR3 bases: TGTGCCAGCAGTGACTTAATTGAGGGCGGAGGCACAGATACGCAGTATTTT.

This clonotype turned up a few times. One end of the junction varies from germline; a read error may be responsible. The rearrangement uses TRBV6-5 and TRBJ2-1, with 9 positions matching TRBD2. CDR1 MNHEY and CDR2 SVGAGI come from the germline V gene. This CDR3 is 16 amino acids long. As DNA, the CDR3 is TGTGCCAGCAGTTACTCCGAAGCGGGAGGTGTCAATGAGCAGCTCTTC. Translated: CASSYSEAGGVNEQLF.

This clonotype was counted between two and nine times. The chain employs TRBV5-1 and TRBJ2-7; D perhaps matches TRBD1 (6 bases). This CDR3 has 13 amino acids. The V gene's germline CDR1 is SGHRS and CDR2 YFSETQ. V lost 6 bases and J 3 bases, leaving 13 bases between the germline ends. CDR3 in amino acids: CASNQLDSYEQYF. The CDR3 DNA sequence: TGCGCCAGCAACCAATTGGACAGCTACGAGCAGTACTTC.

This clonotype was recorded at least ten times. The chain is built from TRBV7-2 and TRBJ2-5; 7 nucleotides align to TRBD1. The CDR3 extends over 15 amino acids. Germline CDR1 and CDR2: SGHTA and FQGNSA. Trimming took 5 bases from V and 4 from J; bases not matched to a gene: 10. In DNA, the CDR3 is TGTGCCAGCAGCCCACAAGACAGGGTTGGAGAGACCCAGTACTTC. This codes for CASSPQDRVGETQYF.

This clonotype showed up just a few times. The CDR3 is CASSQGRKTEAFF. The CDR3 DNA is TGTGCCAGCAGCCAAGGGCGCAAAACTGAAGCTTTCTTT. The chain couples TRBV14 to TRBJ1-1; D gene unclear. V lost 1 base and J lost 5, with 8 bases in between. The CDR3 is 13 residues long. CDR1 is SGHDN, CDR2 FVKESK, per germline. The whole variable domain, filled in from reference TRBV14 and TRBJ1-1, reads EAGVTQFPSHSVIEKGQTVTLRCDPISGHDNLYWYRRVMGKEIKFLLHFVKESKQDESGMPNNRFLAERTGGTYSTLKVQPAELEDSGVYFCASSQGRKTEAFFGQGTRLTVV.

This clonotype was counted ten times or more. The CDR3 region has the DNA TGTGCCAGCAGCTCCCGGGACCTGACAGTGGGGACCCAGTACTTC. It specifies CASSSRDLTVGTQYF. The genes are TRBV7-2 and TRBJ2-5, with D perhaps being TRBD1 or TRBD2 (5 bases each). V dropped 4 bases and J dropped 7 bases, with 19 bases sitting between them. Germline-derived CDR1 and CDR2 are SGHTA and FQGNSA. CDR3 length: 15 residues.

This clonotype was counted many times. The chain is built from TRBV20-1 and TRBJ2-7; TRBD2 might be the D (6 bases). V lost 0 bases to trimming and J lost 2 bases, with 17 bases between them. This CDR3 comprises 16 residues. CDR1 DFQATT and CDR2 SNEGSKA come from the germline V gene (reference sequence). CDR3 sequence (DNA): TGCAGTGCTAGAGATCTCCTGGCGGGATGGGCCTACGAGCAGTACTTC. Residues: CSARDLLAGWAYEQYF.

This clonotype was counted only a few times. The chain couples TRBV12-3 or TRBV12-4 to TRBJ1-3; D not certain. CDR3 size: 15 residues. V was pared by 5 bases and J by 5 bases, with 16 bases between. CDR3 in DNA: TGTGCCAGCAGTCCCGGAGGAGGAATCAGAAACACCATATATTTT. Residues: CASSPGGGIRNTIYF.

The sample holds many counts of this clonotype. The chain uses TRBV27 and TRBJ1-1; TRBD1 agrees at 8 bases. Germline CDR1 is MNHEY and CDR2 is SMNVEV (reference sequence). V lost 6 bases and J lost 2; bases outside the gene matches: 11. This CDR3 contains 16 residues. As DNA, the CDR3 is TGTGCCAGCAGCAAAGCATTTGCAGGGGGCAACACTGAAGCTTTCTTT. This gives the protein CASSKAFAGGNTEAFF.

This clonotype appeared many times. This chain uses TRBV20-1 with TRBJ2-1, with TRBD1 as a possible D gene (5 bases). CDR1 is DFQATT and CDR2 is SNEGSKA in the germline V gene (reference sequence). Trimming took 6 bases from V and 4 from J, leaving 13 bases between them. This CDR3 contains 13 residues. The CDR3 reads CSARARRYNEQFF. The CDR3 region has the DNA TGCAGTGCCAGGGCCAGAAGATACAATGAGCAGTTCTTC.

This sequence joins TRBV19 and TRBJ2-2; D call uncertain. The V gene's germline CDR1 is LNHDA and CDR2 SQIVND (reference sequence). This CDR3 contains 13 residues. With 7 bases removed from V and 0 bases from J, the gap between germline ends came to 6 bases. CDR3 sequence reads: CASTRSNTGELFF. The CDR3 bases are TGTGCCAGTACCAGGTCGAACACCGGGGAGCTGTTTTTT. Combining the CDR3 with reference TRBV19 and TRBJ2-2 gives the whole variable domain DGGITQSPKYLFRKEGQNVTLSCEQNLNHDAMYWYRQDPGQGLRLIYYSQIVNDFQKGDIAEGYSVSREKKESFPLTVTSAQKNPTAFYLCASTRSNTGELFFGEGSRLTVL.

The chain couples TRBV20-1 to TRBJ2-4; 7 bases are a match to TRBD2. CDR1 is DFQATT and CDR2 is SNEGSKA in the germline V gene (reference sequence). The V and J ends lost 0 bases and 0 bases, in that order; junction bases with no gene match: 5. The CDR3 contains 16 residues. The chain's CDR3 is CSARDLAGVAKNIQYF. The CDR3 bases are TGCAGTGCTAGAGATTTGGCGGGAGTAGCCAAAAACATTCAGTACTTC.

The chain combines TRBV3-1 with TRBJ2-5, with D possibly TRBD1 on 6 matching bases. The CDR3 contains 14 residues. The V gene lost 4 bases and the J gene lost 5 bases, with 14 bases spanning the gap. Germline assignment: CDR1 LGHDT and CDR2 YNNKEL (reference sequence). The chain's CDR3 is CASSRVGAQETQYF. The CDR3 coding sequence is TGTGCCAGCAGCCGTGTGGGGGCCCAGGAGACCCAGTACTTC.

This chain uses TRBV5-1 with TRBJ1-1; D is ambiguous. This CDR3 spans 15 amino acids. Germline-derived CDR1 and CDR2 are SGHRS and YFSETQ. Trimming pared 3 bases from V and 3 bases from J, leaving 15 bases between. The CDR3 spells CASSSIAGLHTEAFF. The CDR3 DNA sequence: TGCGCCAGCAGCTCCATAGCCGGGCTCCACACTGAAGCTTTCTTT.

This chain links TRBV10-3 with TRBJ2-2; 11 nucleotides match TRBD2. V trimming: 7 bases; J trimming: 4 bases; junction bases outside the gene matches: 2. This CDR3 is built from 14 residues. Germline assignment: CDR1 ENHRY and CDR2 SYGVKD. The CDR3 here is CAINSGRATGELFF. The CDR3 region has the DNA TGTGCCATCAATAGCGGGAGGGCCACCGGGGAGCTGTTTTTT.

Only a few counts were recorded for this clonotype. The junction differs from germline at one of its ends, possibly a read error. The chain joins TRBV2 to TRBJ2-1; 7 bases map to TRBD1. This CDR3 comprises 14 residues. Germline V gene data show CDR1 as SNHLY and CDR2 as FYNNEI. The CDR3 nucleotides are TGCGCCAGCAGCGCCCTGACAGGGCGGAATGAGCAGTTCTTC. Amino acids: CASSALTGRNEQFF.

This clonotype was counted ten times or more. The V call is TRBV7-3, the J call TRBJ2-7; a possible D gene is TRBD1 (5 bases). The CDR3 loop spans 13 amino acids. The V and J ends lost 5 bases and 5 bases respectively, with 13 bases between them. CDR1 SGHTA and CDR2 FQGTGA come from the germline V gene. For the CDR3, the DNA is TGTGCCAGCAGCCCTAGGGGAAGCAACGAGCAGTACTTC. Residues: CASSPRGSNEQYF.

Concerning this clonotype: This could be a read error, since a much larger clone is one nucleotide away. The chain links TRBV7-2 to TRBJ1-2, with D possibly being TRBD1 (6 bases). CDR1 is SGHTA and CDR2 is FQGNSA in the germline V gene. CDR3 size: 15 residues. The CDR3 DNA sequence: TGTGCCAACAGCCTACTTAATTGGGGGGCCTATGGCTACACCTTC. Its protein product is CANSLLNWGAYGYTF.

As concerns this clonotype: A much more abundant neighbour one base away suggests this may be a read error. CDR3 sequence: CASSVSENYGYTF. CDR3 DNA: TGTGCCAGCAGTGTATCGGAAAACTATGGCTACACCTTC. This chain uses TRBV6-1 with TRBJ1-2; D is ambiguous. Germline V gene lookup returns CDR1 MNHNS and CDR2 SASEGT. V was cut by 4 bases and J by 2 bases, with 8 bases left in between. This CDR3 comprises 13 residues.

The chain joins TRBV6-5 to TRBJ1-1; D is undetermined. V was cut by 2 bases and J by 4 bases, with 14 bases left in between. This CDR3 spans 15 amino acids. Germline values: CDR1 MNHEY, CDR2 SVGAGI. CDR3 DNA sequence: TGTGCCAGCAGTTACAGTTCGAGGGTTGTCACTGAAGCTTTCTTT. This sequence encodes CASSYSSRVVTEAFF.

The gene calls are TRBV2 and TRBJ1-1; no firm D call. This CDR3 is built from 13 residues. V was shortened by 6 bases and J by 0 bases, with 8 bases between the two germline ends. Germline V gene sequence: CDR1 SNHLY, CDR2 FYNNEI. For the CDR3, the DNA is TGTGCCAGCAGGGCGGCGGTGAACACTGAAGCTTTCTTT. This sequence encodes CASRAAVNTEAFF. Full variable domain (rest looked up from reference TRBV2 and TRBJ1-1): EPEVTQTPSHQVTQMGQEVILRCVPISNHLYFYWYRQILGQKVEFLVSFYNNEISEKSEIFDDQFSVERPDGSNFTLKIRSTKLEDSAMYFCASRAAVNTEAFFGQGTRLTVV.

This sequence joins TRBV6-1 and TRBJ1-2; D remains ambiguous. This CDR3 contains 14 residues. V lost 2 bases and J lost 4, with 11 bases in between. Looked up from germline, CDR1 is MNHNS and CDR2 is SASEGT. CDR3 bases: TGTGCCAGCAGTGAAAGTGGATTTATCTATGGCTACACCTTC. It codes for CASSESGFIYGYTF.